Following are 14 T cell receptor beta chains from one sample sequenced in a study of cytomegalovirus exposure and HLA in healthy donors. The PCR employed 60 Vbeta primers together with 13 Jbeta primers. TCRdb's copy holds only in-frame clones and misses some; the assay was immunoSEQ multiplex PCR. This repertoire shows approximately 220,000 clones, roughly 80% found once; its top ten account for 2.5% to 3%. Sequencing was done on a sample of PBMCs. Source of these receptors: a man younger than 40 in good health and CMV-seronegative.

This chain connects TRBV18 to TRBJ1-1, with D possibly matching TRBD1 (6 bases). V was cut by 6 bases and J by 3 bases, with 17 bases left in between. Per the germline V gene, CDR1 is KGHSH and CDR2 is LQKENI. This CDR3 is 15 amino acids long. CDR3 nucleotide sequence: TGTGCCAGCTCGCCCAGGGGAGCAAGGGACACTGAAGCTTTCTTT. It is translated as CASSPRGARDTEAFF.

This clone occurred a few times. This sequence joins TRBV7-9 and TRBJ2-7; D perhaps matches TRBD1 (6 bases). The CDR3 is 15 residues long. Per germline, CDR1 SEHNR and CDR2 FQNEAQ (reference sequence). V gave up 5 bases and J gave up 2 bases, with 16 bases separating them. The DNA for the CDR3 is TGTGCCAGCAGCCTCGGACAGTACGGGGCCTACGAGCAGTACTTC. Translation gives CASSLGQYGAYEQYF.

For this clone: Other DNA sequences in this sample translate to the same CDR3. This chain joins TRBV28 and TRBJ1-4; D is ambiguous. The CDR3 consists of 13 residues. Trimming pared 3 bases from V and 7 bases from J, leaving 9 bases between. Per the germline V gene, CDR1 is MDHEN and CDR2 is SYDVKM. Here the CDR3 DNA reads TGTGCCAGCAGTTTGGGAGGAGGTGAAAAACTGTTTTTT. This encodes CASSLGGGEKLFF.

The chain recombines TRBV7-9 with TRBJ2-2, with 9 bases lining up with TRBD1. The CDR3 runs to 15 residues. The germline gives CDR1 SEHNR, CDR2 FQNEAQ (reference sequence). The J segment lost 3 bases and the V segment lost 7 bases, leaving 6 bases of the junction unmatched. The DNA of the CDR3 is TGTGCCAGCACCTCGGACAGGGGCGACACCGGGGAGCTGTTTTTT. It is translated as CASTSDRGDTGELFF.

The chain uses TRBV19 and TRBJ1-5; 9 positions match TRBD1. Trimming removed 1 base from V and 4 bases from J; junction bases left unmatched: 5. CDR1 and CDR2 (germline): LNHDA, SQIVND (reference sequence). This CDR3 region has 16 residues. The CDR3: CASSIVGDRVNQPQHF. CDR3 sequence (DNA): TGTGCCAGTAGTATAGTGGGGGACAGGGTGAATCAGCCCCAGCATTTT.

The chain has TRBV29-1 and TRBJ1-1, with 10 bases identical to TRBD1. Germline lookup yields CDR1 SQVTM and CDR2 ANQGSEA. V was clipped by 3 bases and J by 0 bases; unmatched bases: 7. The CDR3 spans 16 residues. CDR3 in amino acids: CSVDPDRGTMNTEAFF. CDR3 nucleotides: TGCAGCGTTGACCCGGACAGGGGGACTATGAACACTGAAGCTTTCTTT.

The sample holds one count of this clone. This specimen includes other DNA sequences encoding the same CDR3. The chain combines TRBV28 with TRBJ1-3; D may be TRBD1 (5 bases). The germline CDR1 and CDR2 sequences are MDHEN and SYDVKM. V lost 2 bases to trimming and J lost 3 bases, with 5 bases between them. The CDR3 spans 13 residues. CDR3 loop: CASSLTGGNTIYF. The CDR3 DNA reads as TGTGCCAGCAGTTTAACAGGTGGAAACACCATATATTTT.

The genes are TRBV11-2 and TRBJ1-4; D remains ambiguous. The CDR3 contains 16 residues. Looked up from germline, CDR1 is SGHAT and CDR2 is FQNNGV. V was pared by 5 bases and J by 1 base, with 14 bases between. The CDR3 loop is CASSLMTSGTNEKLFF. The CDR3 DNA follows: TGTGCCAGCAGCCTAATGACCTCGGGAACTAATGAAAAACTGTTTTTT.

The chain uses TRBV4-1 and TRBJ2-2, with a tentative D call TRBD1 (6 bases). Per germline, CDR1 MGHRA and CDR2 YSYEKL. Trimming took off 3 bases at V and 2 bases at J, with 16 bases between the two ends. CDR3 length: 17 amino acids. The CDR3 loop is CASSHPRQVFNTGELFF. CDR3 in DNA: TGCGCCAGCAGCCATCCTCGACAGGTCTTTAACACCGGGGAGCTGTTTTTT.

V usage is TRBV11-1 and J usage is TRBJ2-3; tentative D call: TRBD2 (6 bases). V was pared by 4 bases and J by 6 bases, with 14 bases between. This CDR3 contains 14 residues. Germline-derived CDR1 and CDR2 are SGHAT and FQDESV (reference sequence). This CDR3 is CASSWASGVDTQYF. DNA for the CDR3: TGTGCCAGCAGCTGGGCTTCGGGGGTGGATACGCAGTATTTT.

This sequence joins TRBV5-1 and TRBJ2-3; D uncertain. CDR1 is SGHRS, CDR2 YFSETQ, per germline. The CDR3 spans 13 residues. V shed 2 bases and J shed 3 bases, with 7 bases lying between them. The CDR3, as DNA: TGCGCCAGCAGCTTAGATACTACAGATACGCAGTATTTT. This codes for CASSLDTTDTQYF.

V is TRBV13 and J is TRBJ2-2; possible D gene TRBD1, 5 bases. Germline values: CDR1 PRHDT, CDR2 FYEKMQ (reference sequence). CDR3 size: 14 residues. Deletions cut 2 bases from V and 5 bases from J, with 9 bases between. The CDR3 coding sequence is TGTGCCAGCAGCTTACAGGGTTTTACCGGGGAGCTGTTTTTT. Translation gives CASSLQGFTGELFF.

V is TRBV27 and J is TRBJ1-4, with D unclear. From germline, CDR1 is MNHEY and CDR2 SMNVEV (reference sequence). This CDR3 has 14 residues. Trimming cost V 5 bases and J 0 bases, with 7 bases left between them. The CDR3 DNA is TGTGCCAGCAGTAGAGGGCCAACTAATGAAAAACTGTTTTTT. This gives the protein CASSRGPTNEKLFF.

V gene TRBV18 combines with J gene TRBJ2-7; no reliable D call. The V end lost 6 bases, the J end lost 4 bases, and 7 bases lay between the germline ends. Germline CDR1 reads KGHSH; CDR2 reads LQKENI. The CDR3 runs to 11 residues. The CDR3 here is CASSSSYEQYF. The CDR3 DNA sequence: TGTGCCAGCTCTTCTTCTTACGAGCAGTACTTC.